The 17 T cell receptor beta chains presented below share a single source sample, sequenced in a study of T-cell reconstitution after alpha-beta-depleted transplantation in children. A TCRbeta library incorporating unique molecular identifiers was prepared. TCRdb fed the PCR reads into MiXCR, producing one record per CDR3 protein. The data contain some 350,000 distinct CDR3 sequences, 10% of them singletons. This specimen consisted of PBMCs from the stem cell graft donor, obtained from the stem cell graft. The receptors originated from a human donor who donated a stem cell graft to a child with acute lymphoblastic leukemia.

The gene calls are TRBV4-1 and TRBJ2-7; weak D call: TRBD2 (5 bases). V lost 0 bases, J lost 2 bases, and 8 bases lay in between. Germline loops: CDR1 MGHRA, CDR2 YSYEKL. The CDR3 totals 14 residues. The CDR3 nucleotides read TGCGCCAGCAGCCAAGATCGGCGGGCCTACGAGCAGTACTTC. Translation: CASSQDRRAYEQYF.

The genes are TRBV25-1 and TRBJ2-4; possible D gene TRBD2, 6 bases. The V gene's germline CDR1 is MGHDK and CDR2 SYGVNS. The V end was cut by 5 bases, the J end by 9 bases, with 17 bases between. The CDR3 totals 14 residues. CDR3 amino acids: CASSLTGGTGIQYF. The CDR3 region has the DNA TGTGCCAGCAGTTTAACTGGCGGGACGGGCATTCAGTACTTC.

This clonotype was seen a handful of times. The V gene is TRBV27, the J gene TRBJ2-1; a weak D match, TRBD2 (6 bases). Germline assignment: CDR1 MNHEY and CDR2 SMNVEV (reference sequence). V dropped 11 bases and J dropped 1 base, with 18 bases sitting between them. This CDR3 is 15 amino acids long. Written as DNA, the CDR3 is TGTGCCGGCTGCTCTGGGGGGTTGTCCTACAATGAGCAGTTCTTC. Protein sequence: CAGCSGGLSYNEQFF.

This clonotype was seen repeatedly, ten times or more. The J gene is TRBJ1-2, the V gene TRBV18, with unresolved D. Germline values: CDR1 KGHSH, CDR2 LQKENI. V lost 3 bases, J lost 3 bases, and 17 bases lay in between. The length of the CDR3 is 16 residues. The CDR3 loop reads CASSPSQDPGHYGYTF. Written as DNA, the CDR3 is TGTGCCAGCTCACCCTCGCAGGACCCCGGGCACTATGGCTACACCTTC.

The chain carries TRBV12-3 or TRBV12-4 and TRBJ2-3, with 13 bases identical to TRBD2. The junction had 12 bases not matched to a gene; V was cut back by 3 bases and J by 0 bases. The CDR3 length is 20 residues. The CDR3 nucleotides read TGTGCCAGCAGTTTGAGGGTCCCGGGACTAGCGGGACCGAGCACAGATACGCAGTATTTT. Its protein product is CASSLRVPGLAGPSTDTQYF.

This clonotype was picked up a small number of times. V gene TRBV6-4 combines with J gene TRBJ2-1, with a possible D match to TRBD1 (6 bases). Germline V gene data show CDR1 as MRHNA and CDR2 as SNTAGT. Trimming removed 2 bases at V and 0 bases at J, with 11 bases between. CDR3 length equals 16 residues. The CDR3 DNA reads as TGTGCCAGCAGTGACCAGGGACACCGCTCCTACAATGAGCAGTTCTTC. It translates to CASSDQGHRSYNEQFF.

This chain joins TRBV7-6 and TRBJ2-1; 8 bases line up with TRBD2. V shed 2 bases, J shed 7 bases, and the junction held 13 bases outside the gene matches. CDR1 is SGHVS, CDR2 FNYEAQ, per germline. The CDR3 length is 17 residues. The CDR3 DNA sequence: TGTGCCAGCAGCTTACGACTAGCGACCCTCAAAAGGAATGAGCAGTTCTTC. Translation gives CASSLRLATLKRNEQFF.

This clonotype was detected a few times. The rearrangement links TRBV12-3 or TRBV12-4 to TRBJ1-5; D is unresolved. Trimming took off 6 bases at V and 0 bases at J, with 9 bases between the two ends. The CDR3 contains 14 residues. The CDR3 reads CASSPISSNQPQHF. DNA of the CDR3: TGTGCCAGCAGCCCCATTTCTAGCAATCAGCCCCAGCATTTT.

The V and J genes are TRBV7-6 and TRBJ2-1, with 10 positions matching TRBD2. V lost 1 base and J lost 1; bases outside the gene matches: 7. The germline CDR1 and CDR2 sequences are SGHVS and FNYEAQ. The CDR3 length is 18 residues. The CDR3 coding sequence is TGTGCCAGCAGCTTAGGGGCTAGCGGGAGTTTATCCTACAATGAGCAGTTCTTC. Translated, it gives CASSLGASGSLSYNEQFF. The full variable domain, with the rest looked up from reference TRBV7-6 and TRBJ2-1, is GAGVSQSPRYKVTKRGQDVALRCDPISGHVSLYWYRQALGQGPEFLTYFNYEAQQDKSGLPNDRFSAERPEGSISTLTIQRTEQRDSAMYRCASSLGASGSLSYNEQFFGPGTRLTVL.

This chain links TRBV27 with TRBJ2-5; D is unclear. The CDR3 covers 11 residues. V dropped 7 bases and J dropped 0 bases, with 3 bases sitting between them. Germline V gives CDR1 MNHEY, CDR2 SMNVEV (reference sequence). Written as DNA, the CDR3 is TGTGCCAGCACCGACCAAGAGACCCAGTACTTC. It codes for CASTDQETQYF.

In this sample, this clonotype turned up a few times. CDR3 coding DNA: TGTGCCAGCAGCTTAGTCCAGCAATGGGAAAAACTGTTTTTT. Its protein is CASSLVQQWEKLFF. The V and J genes are TRBV7-8 and TRBJ1-4; D ambiguous. Trimming left V 1 base short and J 8 bases short, with 11 bases between. The CDR3 is 14 amino acids. Germline V gene data show CDR1 as SGHVS and CDR2 as FQNEAQ. Full variable domain (outside the CDR3, taken from reference TRBV7-8 and TRBJ1-4): GAGVSQSPRYKVAKRGQDVALRCDPISGHVSLFWYQQALGQGPEFLTYFQNEAQLDKSGLPSDRFFAERPEGSVSTLKIQRTQQEDSAVYLCASSLVQQWEKLFFGSGTQLSVL.

The chain uses TRBV6-2 or TRBV6-3 and TRBJ2-2; 10 bases match TRBD2. CDR1 is MNHEY, CDR2 SVGEGT, per germline. The CDR3 sequence is 15 residues long. V lost 5 bases and J lost 4; bases outside the gene matches: 4. CDR3 coding DNA: TGTGCCAGCAGTCAGGGACTAGCGCGCACCGGGGAGCTGTTTTTT. Amino acids: CASSQGLARTGELFF.

The chain has TRBV10-3 and TRBJ2-7; D gene ambiguous. The ends were cut back, 3 bases at V and 2 bases at J, with 8 bases in the middle. This CDR3 has 13 residues. From germline, CDR1 is ENHRY and CDR2 SYGVKD. The DNA for the CDR3 is TGTGCCATCAGTGAATTCTTAACCTACGAGCAGTACTTC. Its protein product is CAISEFLTYEQYF.

The J gene is TRBJ1-1, the V gene TRBV24-1; D uncertain. V was shortened by 4 bases and J by 4 bases, with 9 bases between the two germline ends. The CDR3 is 13 amino acids. From germline, CDR1 is KGHDR and CDR2 SFDVKD. CDR3 DNA sequence: TGTGCCACCAGTGAGGGGTGGGCCACTGAAGCTTTCTTT. Translating gives CATSEGWATEAFF.

This clonotype was seen a few times. The chain links TRBV27 to TRBJ2-7; 14 nucleotides line up with TRBD2. CDR1 MNHEY and CDR2 SMNVEV come from the germline V gene (reference sequence). The CDR3 contains 15 residues. Losses at the gene ends were 4 bases for V and 6 bases for J; bases not matched to a gene: 5. CDR3 loop: CASSWGLAGESEQYF. The CDR3 coding sequence is TGTGCCAGCAGTTGGGGACTAGCGGGAGAAAGCGAGCAGTACTTC.

The V call is TRBV4-1, the J call TRBJ2-2, with D tentatively TRBD1 (6 bases). The CDR3 spans 18 residues. Trimming removed 2 bases at V and 8 bases at J, with 24 bases between. Germline loops: CDR1 MGHRA, CDR2 YSYEKL. The CDR3 nucleotides read TGCGCCAGCAGCCAACCATCGGGACAAGGACCTATGACTGGGGAGCTGTTTTTT. Protein sequence: CASSQPSGQGPMTGELFF.

The chain has TRBV4-3 and TRBJ2-7; the match to TRBD2 covers 8 bases. The CDR3 is made up of 17 amino acids. Germline values: CDR1 LGHNA, CDR2 YSLEER. V shed 4 bases and J 0 bases; nucleotides not matched to a gene: 11. The CDR3 loop is CASSREWLAGSSYEQYF. Here the CDR3 DNA reads TGCGCCAGCAGCCGTGAATGGCTAGCGGGCTCCTCCTACGAGCAGTACTTC.